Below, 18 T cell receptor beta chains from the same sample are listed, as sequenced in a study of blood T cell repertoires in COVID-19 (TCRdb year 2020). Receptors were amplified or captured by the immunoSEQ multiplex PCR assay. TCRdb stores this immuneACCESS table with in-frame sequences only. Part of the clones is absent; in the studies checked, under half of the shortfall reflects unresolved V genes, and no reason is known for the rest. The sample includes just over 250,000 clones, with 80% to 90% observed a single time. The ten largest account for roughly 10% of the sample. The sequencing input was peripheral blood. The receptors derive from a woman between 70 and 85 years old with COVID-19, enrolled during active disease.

In DNA form, the CDR3 reads TGCGCCAGCAGCGCCCCTCAGGGGAATCAGCCCCAGCATTTT. As protein: CASSAPQGNQPQHF. V gene TRBV10-1 combines with J gene TRBJ1-5; D possibly corresponds to TRBD1 (6 bases). The V and J ends lost 6 bases and 4 bases respectively, with 13 bases between them. The CDR3 length is 14 residues. Germline V gene lookup returns CDR1 WNHNN and CDR2 SYGVQD (reference sequence).

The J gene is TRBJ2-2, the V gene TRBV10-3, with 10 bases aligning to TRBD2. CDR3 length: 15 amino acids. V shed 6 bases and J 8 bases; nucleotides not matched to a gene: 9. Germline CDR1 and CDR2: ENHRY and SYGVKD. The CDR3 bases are TGTGCCATCAGACGACTAGCGGGTGAAGGGGGGGAGCTGTTTTTT. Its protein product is CAIRRLAGEGGELFF.

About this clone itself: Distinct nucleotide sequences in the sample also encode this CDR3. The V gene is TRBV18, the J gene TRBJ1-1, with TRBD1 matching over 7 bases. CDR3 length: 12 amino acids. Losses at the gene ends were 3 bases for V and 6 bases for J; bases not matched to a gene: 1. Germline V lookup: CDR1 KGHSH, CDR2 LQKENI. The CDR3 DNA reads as TGTGCCAGCTCACCCGACAGGGCTGAAGCTTTCTTT. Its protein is CASSPDRAEAFF.

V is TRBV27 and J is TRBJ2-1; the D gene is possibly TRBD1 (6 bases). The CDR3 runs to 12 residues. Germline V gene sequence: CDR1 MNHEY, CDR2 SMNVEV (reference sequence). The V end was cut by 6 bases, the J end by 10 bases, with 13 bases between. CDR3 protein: CASSKDRREQFF. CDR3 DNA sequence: TGTGCCAGCAGCAAAGACAGGAGGGAGCAGTTCTTC.

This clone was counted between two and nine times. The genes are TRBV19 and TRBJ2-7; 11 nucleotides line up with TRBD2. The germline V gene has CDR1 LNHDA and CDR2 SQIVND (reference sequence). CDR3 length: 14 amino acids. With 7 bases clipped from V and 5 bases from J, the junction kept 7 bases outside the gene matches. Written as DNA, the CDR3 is TGTGCCAGTACAACTAGCGGGAGAAATAACGAGCAGTACTTC. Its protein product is CASTTSGRNNEQYF.

The chain's CDR3 is CASSLGATYNEQFF. CDR3 DNA sequence: TGTGCCAGCAGCTTAGGCGCTACGTACAATGAGCAGTTCTTC. V gene TRBV7-9 combines with J gene TRBJ2-1; D remains ambiguous. The germline V gene encodes CDR1 SEHNR and CDR2 FQNEAQ (reference sequence). This CDR3 comprises 14 residues. V shed 1 base and J shed 4 bases, with 8 bases lying between them.

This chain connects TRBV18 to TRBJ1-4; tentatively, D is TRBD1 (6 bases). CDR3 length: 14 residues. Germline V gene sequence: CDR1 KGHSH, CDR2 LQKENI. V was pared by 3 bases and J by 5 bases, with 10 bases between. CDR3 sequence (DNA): TGTGCCAGCTCACCCTCAGGGGAGAATGAAAAACTGTTTTTT. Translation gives CASSPSGENEKLFF.

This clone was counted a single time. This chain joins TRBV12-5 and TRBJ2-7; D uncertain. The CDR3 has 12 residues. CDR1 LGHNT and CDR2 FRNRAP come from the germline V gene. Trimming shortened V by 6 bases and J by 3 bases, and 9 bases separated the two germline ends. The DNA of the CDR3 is TGTGCTAGTGGCGGCGGCGACTACGAGCAGTACTTC. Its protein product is CASGGGDYEQYF.

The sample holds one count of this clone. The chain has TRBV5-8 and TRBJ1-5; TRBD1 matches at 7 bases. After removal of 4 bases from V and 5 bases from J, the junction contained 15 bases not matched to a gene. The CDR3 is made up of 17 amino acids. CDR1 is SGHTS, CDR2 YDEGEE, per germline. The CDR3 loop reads CASSRVWRQGSHQPQHF. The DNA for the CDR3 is TGTGCCAGCAGCCGCGTATGGAGACAGGGAAGTCATCAGCCCCAGCATTTT.

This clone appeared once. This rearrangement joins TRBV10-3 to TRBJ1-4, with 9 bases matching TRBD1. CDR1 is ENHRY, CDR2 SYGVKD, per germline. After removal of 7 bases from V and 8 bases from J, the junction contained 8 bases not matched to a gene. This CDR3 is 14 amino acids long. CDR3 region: CAIKSTGGKEKLFF. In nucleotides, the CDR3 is TGTGCCATCAAATCGACAGGGGGAAAGGAAAAACTGTTTTTT.

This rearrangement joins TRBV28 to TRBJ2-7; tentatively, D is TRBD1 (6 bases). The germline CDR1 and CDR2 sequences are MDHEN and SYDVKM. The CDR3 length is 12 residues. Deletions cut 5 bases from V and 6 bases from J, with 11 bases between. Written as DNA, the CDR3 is TGTGCCAGCAGTCTACAGGGTGGCGAGCAGTACTTC. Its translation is CASSLQGGEQYF.

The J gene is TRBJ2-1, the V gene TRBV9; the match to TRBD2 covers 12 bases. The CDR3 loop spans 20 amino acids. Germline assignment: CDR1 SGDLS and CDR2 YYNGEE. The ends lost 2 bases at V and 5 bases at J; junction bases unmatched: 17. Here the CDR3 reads CASSVGGSATSGRSDNEQFF. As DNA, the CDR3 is TGTGCCAGCAGCGTTGGGGGGTCGGCGACTAGCGGGAGAAGTGACAATGAGCAGTTCTTC.

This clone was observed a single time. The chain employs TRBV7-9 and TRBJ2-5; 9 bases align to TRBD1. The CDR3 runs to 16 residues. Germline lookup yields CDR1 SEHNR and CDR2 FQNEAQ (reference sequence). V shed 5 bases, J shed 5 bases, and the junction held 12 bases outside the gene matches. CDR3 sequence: CASSKNRDRAWETQYF. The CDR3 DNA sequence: TGTGCCAGCAGCAAGAACCGGGACAGGGCATGGGAGACCCAGTACTTC.

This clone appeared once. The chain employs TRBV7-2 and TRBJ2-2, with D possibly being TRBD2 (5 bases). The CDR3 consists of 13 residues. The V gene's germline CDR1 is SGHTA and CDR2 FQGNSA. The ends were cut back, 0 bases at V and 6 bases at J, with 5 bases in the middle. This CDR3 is CASSLARAGELFF. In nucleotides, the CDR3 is TGTGCCAGCAGCTTAGCGCGGGCCGGGGAGCTGTTTTTT.

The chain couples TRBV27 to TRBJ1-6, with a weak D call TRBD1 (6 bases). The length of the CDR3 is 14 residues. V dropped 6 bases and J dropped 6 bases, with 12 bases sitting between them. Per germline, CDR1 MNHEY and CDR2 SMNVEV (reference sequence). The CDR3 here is CASSFRDTNSPLHF. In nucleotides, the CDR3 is TGTGCCAGCAGCTTCCGGGACACTAATTCACCCCTCCACTTT.

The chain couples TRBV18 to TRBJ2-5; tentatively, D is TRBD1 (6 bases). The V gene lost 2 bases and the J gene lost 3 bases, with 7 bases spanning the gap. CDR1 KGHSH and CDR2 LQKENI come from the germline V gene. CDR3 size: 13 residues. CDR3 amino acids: CASSPSGEETQYF. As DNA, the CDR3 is TGTGCCAGCTCACCATCAGGGGAAGAGACCCAGTACTTC.

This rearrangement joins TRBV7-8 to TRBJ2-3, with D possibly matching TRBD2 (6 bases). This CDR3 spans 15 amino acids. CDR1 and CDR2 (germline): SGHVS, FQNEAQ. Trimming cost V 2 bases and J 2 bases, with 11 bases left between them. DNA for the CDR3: TGTGCCAGCAGCTTATTGGCGGGATTCACAGATACGCAGTATTTT. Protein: CASSLLAGFTDTQYF.

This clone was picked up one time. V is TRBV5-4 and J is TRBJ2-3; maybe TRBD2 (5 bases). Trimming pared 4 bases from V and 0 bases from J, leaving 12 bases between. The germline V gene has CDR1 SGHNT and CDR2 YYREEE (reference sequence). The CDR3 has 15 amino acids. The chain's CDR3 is CASSNYWRSTDTQYF. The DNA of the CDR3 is TGTGCCAGCAGCAACTATTGGAGGAGCACAGATACGCAGTATTTT.